This T cell receptor (beta chain) was recorded in a study of blood T cell repertoires in COVID-19. Background on the study: Acute-phase and convalescent COVID-19 samples originated in the United States, Italy and Spain.

Enrollees, about 18 to 95 years old, lived in 24 US areas. How the authors handled the data: Reference gene primer amplification yielded estimated nucleated cell counts. Only in-frame clones appear in the TCRdb table, and some are missing; sequencing was by immunoSEQ multiplex PCR. V and J calls and clone size follow that table, whereas D and trimming were derived from the DNA. The table shows some 200,000 clones, with around 73% occurring only once. This TCR derives from a woman between 50 and 59 years old who had recovered from COVID-19. The sample was PBMCs or T cells enriched from blood (not recorded which).

In nucleotides, the CDR3 is TGTGCCAGCGGGGGACAGATTAATTCACCCCTCCACTTT. This encodes CASGGQINSPLHF. This chain links TRBV28 with TRBJ1-6, with 7 positions matching TRBD1. Unmatched junction bases numbered 4, after V lost 8 bases and J lost 6 bases. This CDR3 is built from 13 residues. Germline CDR1 is MDHEN and CDR2 is SYDVKM.